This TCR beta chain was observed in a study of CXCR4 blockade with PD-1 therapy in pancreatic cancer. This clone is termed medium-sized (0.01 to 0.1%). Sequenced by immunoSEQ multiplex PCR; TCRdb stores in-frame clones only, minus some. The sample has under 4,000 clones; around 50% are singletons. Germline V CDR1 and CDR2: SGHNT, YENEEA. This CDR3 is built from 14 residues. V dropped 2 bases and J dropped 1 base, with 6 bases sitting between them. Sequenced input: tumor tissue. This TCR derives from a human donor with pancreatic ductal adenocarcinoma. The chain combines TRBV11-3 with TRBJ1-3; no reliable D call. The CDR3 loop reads CASSLMTSGNTIYF. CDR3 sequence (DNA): TGTGCCAGCAGCTTAATGACGTCTGGAAACACCATATATTTT.